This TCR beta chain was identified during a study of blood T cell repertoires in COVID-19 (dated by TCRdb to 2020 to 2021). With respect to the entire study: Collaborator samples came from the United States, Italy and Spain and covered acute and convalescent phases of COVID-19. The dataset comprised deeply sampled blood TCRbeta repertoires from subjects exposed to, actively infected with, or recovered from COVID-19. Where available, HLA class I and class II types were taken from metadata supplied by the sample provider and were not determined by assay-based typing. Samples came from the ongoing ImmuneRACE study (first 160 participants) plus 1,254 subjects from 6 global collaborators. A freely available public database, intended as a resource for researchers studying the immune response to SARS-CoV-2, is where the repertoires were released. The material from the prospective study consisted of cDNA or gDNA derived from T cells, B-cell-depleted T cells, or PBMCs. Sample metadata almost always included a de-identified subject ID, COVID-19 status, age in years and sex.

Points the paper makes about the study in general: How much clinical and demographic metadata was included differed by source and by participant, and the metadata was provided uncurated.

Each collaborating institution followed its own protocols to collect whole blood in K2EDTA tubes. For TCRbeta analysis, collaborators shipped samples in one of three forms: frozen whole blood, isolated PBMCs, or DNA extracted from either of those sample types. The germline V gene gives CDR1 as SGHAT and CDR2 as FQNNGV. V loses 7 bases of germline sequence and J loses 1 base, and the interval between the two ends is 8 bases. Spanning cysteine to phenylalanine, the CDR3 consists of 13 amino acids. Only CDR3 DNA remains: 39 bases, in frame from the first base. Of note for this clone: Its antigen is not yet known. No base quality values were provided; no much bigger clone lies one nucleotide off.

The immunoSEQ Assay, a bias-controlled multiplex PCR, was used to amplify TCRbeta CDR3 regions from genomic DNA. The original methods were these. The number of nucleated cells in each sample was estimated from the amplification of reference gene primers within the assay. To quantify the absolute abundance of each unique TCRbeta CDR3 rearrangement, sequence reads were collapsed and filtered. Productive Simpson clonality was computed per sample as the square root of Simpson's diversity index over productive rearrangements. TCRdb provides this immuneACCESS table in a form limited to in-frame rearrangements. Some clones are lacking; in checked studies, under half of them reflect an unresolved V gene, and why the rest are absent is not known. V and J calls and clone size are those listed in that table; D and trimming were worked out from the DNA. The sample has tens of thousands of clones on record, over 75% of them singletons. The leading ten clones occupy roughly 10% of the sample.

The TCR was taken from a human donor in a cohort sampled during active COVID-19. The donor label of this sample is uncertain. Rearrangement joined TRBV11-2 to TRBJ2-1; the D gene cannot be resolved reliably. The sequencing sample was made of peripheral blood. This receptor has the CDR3 CASNSGSYNEQFF. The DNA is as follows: TGTGCCAGCAATTCCGGTTCCTACAATGAGCAGTTCTTC.